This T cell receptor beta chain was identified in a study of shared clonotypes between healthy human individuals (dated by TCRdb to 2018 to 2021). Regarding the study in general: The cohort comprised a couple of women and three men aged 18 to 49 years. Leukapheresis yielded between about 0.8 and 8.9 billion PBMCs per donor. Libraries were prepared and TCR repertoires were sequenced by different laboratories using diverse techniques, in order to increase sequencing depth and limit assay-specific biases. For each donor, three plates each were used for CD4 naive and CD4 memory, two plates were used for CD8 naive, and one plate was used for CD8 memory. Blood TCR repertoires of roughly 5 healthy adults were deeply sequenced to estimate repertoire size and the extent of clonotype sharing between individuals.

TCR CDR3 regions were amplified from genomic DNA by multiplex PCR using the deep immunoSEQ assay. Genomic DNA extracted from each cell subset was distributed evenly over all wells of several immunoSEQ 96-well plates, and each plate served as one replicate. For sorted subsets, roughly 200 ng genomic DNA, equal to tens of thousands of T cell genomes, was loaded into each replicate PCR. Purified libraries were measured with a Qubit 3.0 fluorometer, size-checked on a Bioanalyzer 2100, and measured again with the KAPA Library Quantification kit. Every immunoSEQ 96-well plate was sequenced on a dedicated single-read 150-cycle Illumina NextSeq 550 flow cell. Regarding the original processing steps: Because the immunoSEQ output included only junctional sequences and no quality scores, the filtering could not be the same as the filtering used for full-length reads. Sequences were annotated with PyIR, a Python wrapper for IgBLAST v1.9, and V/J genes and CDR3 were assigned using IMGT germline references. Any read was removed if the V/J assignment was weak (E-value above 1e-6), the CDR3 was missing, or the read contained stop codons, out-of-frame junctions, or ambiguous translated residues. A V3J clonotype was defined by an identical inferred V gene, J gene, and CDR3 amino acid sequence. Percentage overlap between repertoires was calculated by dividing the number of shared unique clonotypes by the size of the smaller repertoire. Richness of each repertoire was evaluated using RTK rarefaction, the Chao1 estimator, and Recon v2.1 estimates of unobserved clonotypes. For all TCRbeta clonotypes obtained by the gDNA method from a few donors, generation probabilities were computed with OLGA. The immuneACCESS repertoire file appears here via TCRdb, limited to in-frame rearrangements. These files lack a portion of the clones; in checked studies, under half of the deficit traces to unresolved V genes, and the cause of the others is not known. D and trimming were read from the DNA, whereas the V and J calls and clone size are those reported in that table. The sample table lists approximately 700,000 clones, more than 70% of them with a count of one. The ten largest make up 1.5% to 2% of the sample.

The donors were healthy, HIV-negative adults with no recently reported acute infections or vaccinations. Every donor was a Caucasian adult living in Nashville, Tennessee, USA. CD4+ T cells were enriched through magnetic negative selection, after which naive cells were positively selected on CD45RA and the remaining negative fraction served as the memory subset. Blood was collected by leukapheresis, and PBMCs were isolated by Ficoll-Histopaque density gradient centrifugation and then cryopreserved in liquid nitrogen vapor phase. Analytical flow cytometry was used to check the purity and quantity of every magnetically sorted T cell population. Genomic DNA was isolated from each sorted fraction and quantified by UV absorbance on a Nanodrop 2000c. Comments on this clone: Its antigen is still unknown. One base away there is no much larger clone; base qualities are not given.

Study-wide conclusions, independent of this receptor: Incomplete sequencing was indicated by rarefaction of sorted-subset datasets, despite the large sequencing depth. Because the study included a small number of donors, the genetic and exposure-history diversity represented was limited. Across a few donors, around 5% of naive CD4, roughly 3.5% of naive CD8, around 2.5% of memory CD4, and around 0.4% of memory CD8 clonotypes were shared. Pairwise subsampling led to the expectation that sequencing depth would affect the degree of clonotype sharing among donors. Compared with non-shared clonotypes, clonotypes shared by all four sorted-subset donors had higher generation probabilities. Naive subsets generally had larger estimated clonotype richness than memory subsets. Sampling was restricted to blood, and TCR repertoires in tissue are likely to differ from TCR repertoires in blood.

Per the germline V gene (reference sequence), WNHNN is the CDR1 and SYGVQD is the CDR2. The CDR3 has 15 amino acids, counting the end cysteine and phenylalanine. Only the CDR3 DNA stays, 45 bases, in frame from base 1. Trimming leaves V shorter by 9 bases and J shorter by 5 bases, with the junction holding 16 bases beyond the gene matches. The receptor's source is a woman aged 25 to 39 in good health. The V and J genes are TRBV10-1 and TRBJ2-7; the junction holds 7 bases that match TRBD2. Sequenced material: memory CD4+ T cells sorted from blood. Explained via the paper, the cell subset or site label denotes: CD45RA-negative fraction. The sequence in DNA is TGCGCCAGTTCCCGGATTGGGGAGGGCGTGGACGAGCAGTACTTC. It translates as CASSRIGEGVDEQYF.